The present TCR beta chain was sequenced within a study of T cell responses to AZD1222 COVID-19 vaccine. Clones were sequenced by immunoSEQ multiplex PCR, and TCRdb holds only the in-frame ones, with some missing. The data contain roughly 100,000 clones, 82% of them singletons. The V and J ends lost 4 bases and 4 bases, in that order; junction bases with no gene match: 7. Looked up from germline, CDR1 is SGHRS and CDR2 is YFSETQ. The CDR3 length is 15 residues. The source material was peripheral blood, sampled on day 0 of AZD1222 vaccination. This TCR came from an adult in good health. V is TRBV5-1 and J is TRBJ1-1; TRBD1 matches at 10 bases. CDR3 sequence: CASSRDRGLVTEAFF. In DNA, the CDR3 is TGCGCCAGCAGCCGGGACAGGGGTCTTGTCACTGAAGCTTTCTTT. Full variable domain (outside the CDR3, taken from reference TRBV5-1 and TRBJ1-1): KAGVTQTPRYLIKTRGQQVTLSCSPISGHRSVSWYQQTPGQGLQFLFEYFSETQRNKGNFPGRFSGRQFSNSRSEMNVSTLELGDSALYLCASSRDRGLVTEAFFGQGTRLTVV.